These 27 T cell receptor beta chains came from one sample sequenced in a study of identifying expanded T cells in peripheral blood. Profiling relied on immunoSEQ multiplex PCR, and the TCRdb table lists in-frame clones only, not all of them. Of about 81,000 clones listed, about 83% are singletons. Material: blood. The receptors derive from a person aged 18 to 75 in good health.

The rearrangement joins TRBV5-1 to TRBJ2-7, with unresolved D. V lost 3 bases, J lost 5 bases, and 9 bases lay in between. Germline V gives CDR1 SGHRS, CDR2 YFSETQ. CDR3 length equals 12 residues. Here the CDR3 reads CASSWAFDEQYF. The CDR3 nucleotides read TGCGCCAGCAGCTGGGCTTTCGACGAGCAGTACTTC.

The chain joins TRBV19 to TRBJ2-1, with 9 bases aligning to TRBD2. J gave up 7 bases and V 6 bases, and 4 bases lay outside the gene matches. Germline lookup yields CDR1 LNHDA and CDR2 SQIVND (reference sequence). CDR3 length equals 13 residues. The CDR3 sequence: CASRKREANEQFF. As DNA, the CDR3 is TGTGCCAGTAGAAAGCGGGAGGCAAATGAGCAGTTCTTC.

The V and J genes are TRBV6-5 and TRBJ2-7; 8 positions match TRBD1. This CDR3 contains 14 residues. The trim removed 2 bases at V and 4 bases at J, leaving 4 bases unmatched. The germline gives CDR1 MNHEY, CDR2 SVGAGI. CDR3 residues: CASSYGRQGYEQYF. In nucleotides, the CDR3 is TGTGCCAGCAGTTACGGGCGACAGGGGTACGAGCAGTACTTC.

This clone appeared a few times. The CDR3 DNA sequence: TGCGCCAGCAGCCTAAAGCAGGGGCTCAGGTTCGCCGAGCAGTACTTC. Its translation is CASSLKQGLRFAEQYF. J is TRBJ2-7 and V is TRBV5-1; possible D gene TRBD1, 6 bases. CDR1 SGHRS and CDR2 YFSETQ come from the germline V gene. Trimming stripped 4 bases from V and 6 bases from J, with 23 bases between. This CDR3 comprises 16 residues.

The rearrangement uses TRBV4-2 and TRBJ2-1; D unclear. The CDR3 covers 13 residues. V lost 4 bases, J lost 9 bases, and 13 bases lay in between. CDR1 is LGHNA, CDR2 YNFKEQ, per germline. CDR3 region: CASSRNLYGEQFF. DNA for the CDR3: TGTGCCAGCAGCCGGAACCTATATGGTGAGCAGTTCTTC.

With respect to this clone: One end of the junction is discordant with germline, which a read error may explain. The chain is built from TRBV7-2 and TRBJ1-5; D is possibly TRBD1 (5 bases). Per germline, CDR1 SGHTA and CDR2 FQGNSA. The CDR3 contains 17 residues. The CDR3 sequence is CASTLQVDLYGNQPQHF. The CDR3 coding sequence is TGTGCCAGCACCTTACAGGTTGATTTATATGGCAATCAGCCCCAGCATTTT.

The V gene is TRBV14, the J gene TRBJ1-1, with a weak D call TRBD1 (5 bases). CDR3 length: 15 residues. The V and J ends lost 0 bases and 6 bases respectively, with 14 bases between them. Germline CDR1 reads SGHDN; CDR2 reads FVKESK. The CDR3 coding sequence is TGTGCCAGCAGCCAAGATTTGGGGGATGTCTCTGAAGCTTTCTTT. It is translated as CASSQDLGDVSEAFF.

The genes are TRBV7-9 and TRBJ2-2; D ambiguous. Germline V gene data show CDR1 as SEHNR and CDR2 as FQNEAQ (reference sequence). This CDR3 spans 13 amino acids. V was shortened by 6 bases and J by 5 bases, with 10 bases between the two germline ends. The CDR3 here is CASRLLGTGELFF. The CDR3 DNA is TGTGCCAGCAGGTTACTTGGGACCGGGGAGCTGTTTTTT. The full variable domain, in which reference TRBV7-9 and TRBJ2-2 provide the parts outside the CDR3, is DTGVSQNPRHKITKRGQNVTFRCDPISEHNRLYWYRQTLGQGPEFLTYFQNEAQLEKSRLLSDRFSAERPKGSFSTLEIQRTEQGDSAMYLCASRLLGTGELFFGEGSRLTVL.

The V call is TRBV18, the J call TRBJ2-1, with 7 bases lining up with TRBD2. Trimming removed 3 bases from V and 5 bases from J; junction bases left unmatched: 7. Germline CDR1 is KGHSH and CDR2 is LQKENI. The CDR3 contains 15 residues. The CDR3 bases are TGTGCCAGCTCACCGTCTAGCGGCCAAAACAATGAGCAGTTCTTC. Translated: CASSPSSGQNNEQFF.

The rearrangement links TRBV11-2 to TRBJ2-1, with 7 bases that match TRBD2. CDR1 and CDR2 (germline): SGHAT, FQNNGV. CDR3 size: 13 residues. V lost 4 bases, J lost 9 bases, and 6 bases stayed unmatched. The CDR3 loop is CASSSVRESEQFF. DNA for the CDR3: TGTGCCAGCAGCTCCGTGCGGGAGAGTGAGCAGTTCTTC.

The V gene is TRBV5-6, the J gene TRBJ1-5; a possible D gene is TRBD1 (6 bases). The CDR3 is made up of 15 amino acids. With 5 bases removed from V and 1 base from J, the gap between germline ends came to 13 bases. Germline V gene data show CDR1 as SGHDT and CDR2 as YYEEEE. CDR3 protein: CASRLQGVSNQPQHF. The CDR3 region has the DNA TGTGCCAGCAGGTTACAGGGCGTGAGCAATCAGCCCCAGCATTTT.

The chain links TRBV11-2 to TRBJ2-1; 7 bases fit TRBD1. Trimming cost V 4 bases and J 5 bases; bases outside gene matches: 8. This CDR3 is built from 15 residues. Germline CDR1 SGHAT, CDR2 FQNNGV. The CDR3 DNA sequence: TGTGCCAGCAGCTATGATGACAGGGTCAACAATGAGCAGTTCTTC. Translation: CASSYDDRVNNEQFF.

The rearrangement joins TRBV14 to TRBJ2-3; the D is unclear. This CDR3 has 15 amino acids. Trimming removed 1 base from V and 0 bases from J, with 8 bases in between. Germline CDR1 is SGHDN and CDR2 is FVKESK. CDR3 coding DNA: TGTGCCAGCAGCCAAGCCAGGATTAGCACAGATACGCAGTATTTT. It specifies CASSQARISTDTQYF.

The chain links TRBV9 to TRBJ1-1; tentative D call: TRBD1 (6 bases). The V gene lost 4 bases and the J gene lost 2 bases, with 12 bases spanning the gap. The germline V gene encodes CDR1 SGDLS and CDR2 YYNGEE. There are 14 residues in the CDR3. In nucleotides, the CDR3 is TGTGCCAGCAGCCCGAGGACAGAAAACACTGAAGCTTTCTTT. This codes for CASSPRTENTEAFF.

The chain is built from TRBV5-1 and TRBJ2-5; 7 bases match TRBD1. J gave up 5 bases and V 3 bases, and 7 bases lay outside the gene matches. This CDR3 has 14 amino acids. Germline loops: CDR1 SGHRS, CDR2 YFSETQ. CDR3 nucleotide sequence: TGCGCCAGCAGCTATCCAGGGGGTGAGGAGACCCAGTACTTC. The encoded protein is CASSYPGGEETQYF.

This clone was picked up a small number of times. The CDR3: CASSPRDYGEQFF. CDR3 bases: TGTGCCAGCAGCCCCCGGGACTACGGTGAGCAGTTCTTC. The chain employs TRBV5-4 and TRBJ2-1; 7 nucleotides agree with TRBD2. V lost 4 bases and J lost 9; bases outside the gene matches: 7. CDR3 length: 13 residues. Germline-derived CDR1 and CDR2 are SGHNT and YYREEE (reference sequence).

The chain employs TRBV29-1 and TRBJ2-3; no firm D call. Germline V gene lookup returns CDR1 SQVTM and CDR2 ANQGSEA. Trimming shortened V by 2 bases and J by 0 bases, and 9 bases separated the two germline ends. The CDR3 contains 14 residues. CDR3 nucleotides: TGCAGCGTTGAACTTGGGGTCAGCACAGATACGCAGTATTTT. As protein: CSVELGVSTDTQYF.

The CDR3 nucleotides read TGTGCCAGCAGCTTAGCCTACAGGGGCCGCACAGATACGCAGTATTTT. Protein product: CASSLAYRGRTDTQYF. The chain combines TRBV7-8 with TRBJ2-3; 7 nucleotides line up with TRBD1. V trimming: 0 bases; J trimming: 1 base; junction bases outside the gene matches: 4. Germline lookup yields CDR1 SGHVS and CDR2 FQNEAQ. The CDR3 covers 16 residues. The full variable domain, with the rest looked up from reference TRBV7-8 and TRBJ2-3, is GAGVSQSPRYKVAKRGQDVALRCDPISGHVSLFWYQQALGQGPEFLTYFQNEAQLDKSGLPSDRFFAERPEGSVSTLKIQRTQQEDSAVYLCASSLAYRGRTDTQYFGPGTRLTVL.

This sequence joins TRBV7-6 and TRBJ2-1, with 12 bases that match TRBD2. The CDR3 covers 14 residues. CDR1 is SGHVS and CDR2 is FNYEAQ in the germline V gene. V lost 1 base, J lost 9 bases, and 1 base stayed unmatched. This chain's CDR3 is CASSLGLAGAEQFF. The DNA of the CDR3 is TGTGCCAGCAGCTTAGGACTAGCGGGAGCTGAGCAGTTCTTC.

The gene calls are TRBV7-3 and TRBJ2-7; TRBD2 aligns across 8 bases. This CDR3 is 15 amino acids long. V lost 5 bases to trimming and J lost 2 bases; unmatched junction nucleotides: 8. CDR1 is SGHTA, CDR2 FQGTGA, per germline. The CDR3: CASSQQAGEAYEQYF. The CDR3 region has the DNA TGTGCCAGCAGCCAGCAAGCGGGGGAGGCCTACGAGCAGTACTTC. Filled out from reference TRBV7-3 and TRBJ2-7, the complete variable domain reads GAGVSQTPSNKVTEKGKYVELRCDPISGHTALYWYRQSLGQGPEFLIYFQGTGAADDSGLPNDRFFAVRPEGSVSTLKIQRTERGDSAVYLCASSQQAGEAYEQYFGPGTRLTVT.

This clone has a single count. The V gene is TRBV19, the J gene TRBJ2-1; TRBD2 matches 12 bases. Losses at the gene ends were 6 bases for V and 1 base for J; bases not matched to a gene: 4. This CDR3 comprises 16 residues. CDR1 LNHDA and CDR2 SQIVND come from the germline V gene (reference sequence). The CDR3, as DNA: TGTGCCAGTAGCGGGACTAGCGGGCTTTCCTACAATGAGCAGTTCTTC. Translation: CASSGTSGLSYNEQFF.

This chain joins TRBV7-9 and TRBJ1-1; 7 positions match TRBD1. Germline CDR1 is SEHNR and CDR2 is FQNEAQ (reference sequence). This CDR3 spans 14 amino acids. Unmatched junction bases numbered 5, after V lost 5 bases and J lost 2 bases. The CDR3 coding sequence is TGTGCCAGCAGCCGGGACAGTACAAACACTGAAGCTTTCTTT. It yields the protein CASSRDSTNTEAFF.

The DNA of the CDR3 is TGTGCCAGCAGCTTGGTCTCTGGGGCCAACGTCCTGACTTTC. It specifies CASSLVSGANVLTF. The chain uses TRBV5-4 and TRBJ2-6; D is unresolved. The CDR3 spans 14 residues. The V gene's germline CDR1 is SGHNT and CDR2 YYREEE (reference sequence). V dropped 0 bases and J dropped 0 bases, with 1 base sitting between them.

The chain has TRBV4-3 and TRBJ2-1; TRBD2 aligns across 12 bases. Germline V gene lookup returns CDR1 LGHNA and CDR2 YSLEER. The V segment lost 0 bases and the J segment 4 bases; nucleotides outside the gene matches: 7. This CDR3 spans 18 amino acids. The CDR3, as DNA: TGCGCCAGCAGCCAAGATTGGACTAGCGGGATAATTTACAATGAGCAGTTCTTC. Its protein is CASSQDWTSGIIYNEQFF.

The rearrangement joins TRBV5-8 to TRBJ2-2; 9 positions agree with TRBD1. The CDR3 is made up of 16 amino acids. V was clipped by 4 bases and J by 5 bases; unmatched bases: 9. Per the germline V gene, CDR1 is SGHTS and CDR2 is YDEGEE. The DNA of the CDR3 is TGTGCCAGCAGCCCGACAGGGGGTCACCGAACCGGGGAGCTGTTTTTT. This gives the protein CASSPTGGHRTGELFF.

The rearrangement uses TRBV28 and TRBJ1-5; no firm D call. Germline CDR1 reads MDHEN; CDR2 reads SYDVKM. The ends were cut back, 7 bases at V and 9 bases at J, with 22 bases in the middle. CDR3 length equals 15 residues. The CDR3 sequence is CASTDLGRRGLPQHF. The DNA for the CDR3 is TGTGCCAGCACTGACCTCGGGCGCCGGGGTTTGCCCCAGCATTTT. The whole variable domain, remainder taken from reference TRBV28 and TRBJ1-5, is DVKVTQSSRYLVKRTGEKVFLECVQDMDHENMFWYRQDPGLGLRLIYFSYDVKMKEKGDIPEGYSVSREKKERFSLILESASTNQTSMYLCASTDLGRRGLPQHFGDGTRLSIL.

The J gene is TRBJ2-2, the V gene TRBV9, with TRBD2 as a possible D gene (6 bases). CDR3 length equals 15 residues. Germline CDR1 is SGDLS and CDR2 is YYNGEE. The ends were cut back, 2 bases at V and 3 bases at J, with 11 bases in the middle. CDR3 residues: CASSVGGVDTGELFF. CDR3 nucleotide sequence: TGTGCCAGCAGCGTCGGCGGGGTGGACACCGGGGAGCTGTTTTTT.